This TCR beta chain derives from a study of blood T cells in healthy people across ages. A second about 6 to 11 cycle PCR used barcoded and J-beta primers. The template-switch adaptor was a 5' adaptor with 12 random nucleotides. It tagged each cDNA molecule. MiXCR was run by TCRdb on the 5' RACE reads, yielding one entry per CDR3 protein. The table includes about 650,000 distinct CDR3 sequences, approximately 29% detected once. In its sample, this clonotype was seen many times. Its antigen is undetermined. Notes on the study in general: PBMCs were not sorted, which prevented a conclusive comparison of naive versus antigen-experienced cells.

The CDR3 is 14 residues long. The germline V gene encodes CDR1 SGHTA and CDR2 FQGNSA. Trimming pared 1 base from V and 7 bases from J, leaving 11 bases between. Material for sequencing was blood. V gene TRBV7-2 combines with J gene TRBJ2-1; TRBD1 is a possible D gene (5 bases). The origin of this receptor is a woman aged 80 or over in good health. In nucleotides, the CDR3 is TGTGCCAGCAGCTTAGTGGGCAGGGCTAATGAGCAGTTCTTC. The encoded protein is CASSLVGRANEQFF. Full variable domain (rest looked up from reference TRBV7-2 and TRBJ2-1): GAGVSQSPSNKVTEKGKDVELRCDPISGHTALYWYRQSLGQGLEFLIYFQGNSAPDKSGLPSDRFSAERTGGSVSTLTIQRTQQEDSAVYLCASSLVGRANEQFFGPGTRLTVL.